Presented here are 23 T cell receptor beta chains from one specimen sequenced in a study of shared clonotypes between healthy human individuals. Sequenced by immunoSEQ multiplex PCR; TCRdb stores in-frame clones only, minus some. The data contain some 2,100,000 clones, 90% to 97% of them singletons. The specimen was naive CD4+ T cells sorted from blood. Subset denoted: CD45RA+ positively selected. The receptors here all came from a young man in good health.

J is TRBJ1-5 and V is TRBV18, with 9 bases matching TRBD1. The CDR3 loop spans 17 amino acids. V dropped 4 bases and J dropped 5; count of bases not matched to a gene: 12. The germline CDR1 and CDR2 sequences are KGHSH and LQKENI. CDR3 bases: TGTGCCAGCTCACGGCGGACAGGGGAGGGGAGGGATCAGCCCCAGCATTTT. Its translation is CASSRRTGEGRDQPQHF.

The chain joins TRBV2 to TRBJ1-2; D uncertain. V lost 5 bases and J 6 bases, leaving 13 bases between the germline ends. The CDR3 is 13 amino acids. Looked up from germline, CDR1 is SNHLY and CDR2 is FYNNEI. CDR3 bases: TGTGCCAGCAGTCGCGGTAATCACGATGGCTACACCTTC. Protein sequence: CASSRGNHDGYTF. Looking up the rest from reference TRBV2 and TRBJ1-2 gives the full variable domain: EPEVTQTPSHQVTQMGQEVILRCVPISNHLYFYWYRQILGQKVEFLVSFYNNEISEKSEIFDDQFSVERPDGSNFTLKIRSTKLEDSAMYFCASSRGNHDGYTFGSGTRLTVV.

The chain recombines TRBV10-3 with TRBJ1-6, with a weak D call TRBD1 (6 bases). Germline V CDR1 and CDR2: ENHRY, SYGVKD. The CDR3 runs to 14 residues. The V end lost 3 bases, the J end lost 9 bases, and 12 bases lay between the germline ends. CDR3 DNA sequence: TGTGCCATCAGTGATTCGACAGGTAGTTCACCCCTCCACTTT. Amino acid sequence: CAISDSTGSSPLHF.

The chain joins TRBV19 to TRBJ2-7; TRBD2 matches at 10 bases. Germline values: CDR1 LNHDA, CDR2 SQIVND (reference sequence). This CDR3 has 15 amino acids. J gave up 2 bases and V 4 bases, and 5 bases lay outside the gene matches. CDR3: CASSTGLAFPYEQYF. CDR3 nucleotides: TGTGCCAGTAGTACGGGACTAGCGTTCCCCTACGAGCAGTACTTC.

The CDR3 is CASSSADRGGTEAFF. CDR3 sequence (DNA): TGCGCCAGCAGCTCCGCCGACAGGGGGGGAACTGAAGCTTTCTTT. V is TRBV5-1 and J is TRBJ1-1; 9 bases align to TRBD1. Germline values: CDR1 SGHRS, CDR2 YFSETQ. The CDR3 runs to 15 residues. The trim removed 3 bases at V and 5 bases at J, leaving 8 bases unmatched.

This chain connects TRBV7-2 to TRBJ2-3, with a tentative D call TRBD2 (6 bases). This CDR3 contains 15 residues. Germline V gives CDR1 SGHTA, CDR2 FQGNSA. Trimming removed 2 bases at V and 2 bases at J, with 11 bases between. The CDR3 DNA is TGTGCCAGCAGCTTAATAACGGGACTCACAGATACGCAGTATTTT. Protein: CASSLITGLTDTQYF.

The V call is TRBV6-1, the J call TRBJ2-3, with 9 bases identical to TRBD1. Germline V gives CDR1 MNHNS, CDR2 SASEGT. V lost 8 bases to trimming and J lost 2 bases; unmatched junction nucleotides: 8. This CDR3 has 15 residues. The DNA for the CDR3 is TGTGCCAGCGGGACCGCACAGGGGGCCACAGATACGCAGTATTTT. Translated, it gives CASGTAQGATDTQYF.

V and J are TRBV6-6 and TRBJ1-2; 7 nucleotides agree with TRBD1. The V gene end was trimmed by 7 bases and the J gene end by 3 bases; junction bases not matched to a gene: 5. Germline V CDR1 and CDR2: MNHNY, SVGAGI (reference sequence). This CDR3 is built from 13 residues. This chain's CDR3 is CASNRQGDYGYTF. CDR3 sequence (DNA): TGTGCCAGCAACAGACAGGGAGACTATGGCTACACCTTC.

A single count supports this clone. This chain uses TRBV28 with TRBJ1-4, with TRBD1 as a possible D gene (5 bases). CDR3 size: 15 residues. The V end was cut by 6 bases, the J end by 8 bases, with 19 bases between. The germline gives CDR1 MDHEN, CDR2 SYDVKM. Here the CDR3 reads CASRWGSDGAEKLFF. In nucleotides, the CDR3 is TGTGCCAGCAGGTGGGGCAGCGATGGGGCAGAAAAACTGTTTTTT.

In this sample, this clone turned up once. The junction and the germline gene differ at one end; a read error may be behind it. The chain combines TRBV5-1 with TRBJ2-2; no clear D gene. CDR3 length: 12 residues. Germline V lookup: CDR1 SGHRS, CDR2 YFSETQ. The DNA of the CDR3 is TGCGCCAGCGGCTTCGGCACCGGGGAGCTGTTTTTT. Its translation: CASGFGTGELFF. The complete variable domain, with remaining parts taken from reference TRBV5-1 and TRBJ2-2, reads KAGVTQTPRYLIKTRGQQVTLSCSPISGHRSVSWYQQTPGQGLQFLFEYFSETQRNKGNFPGRFSGRQFSNSRSEMNVSTLELGDSALYLCASGFGTGELFFGEGSRLTVL.

The V call is TRBV7-9, the J call TRBJ1-2; D remains unclear. CDR3 size: 12 residues. Germline values: CDR1 SEHNR, CDR2 FQNEAQ (reference sequence). Trimming removed 6 bases at V and 4 bases at J, with 9 bases between. For the CDR3, the DNA is TGTGCCAGCAGACCGGACCTCTATGGCTACACCTTC. Its protein is CASRPDLYGYTF.

The chain is built from TRBV2 and TRBJ1-1; D gene ambiguous. Trimming cost V 2 bases and J 4 bases, with 8 bases left between them. The CDR3 contains 13 residues. Germline CDR1 SNHLY, CDR2 FYNNEI. The CDR3 loop reads CASSEQAVTEAFF. CDR3 nucleotide sequence: TGTGCCAGCAGTGAACAGGCGGTCACTGAAGCTTTCTTT.

As for this clone: Other DNA sequences in this sample translate to the same CDR3. The genes are TRBV19 and TRBJ2-1; no definite D call. Germline CDR1 and CDR2: LNHDA and SQIVND (reference sequence). CDR3 length equals 14 residues. With 0 bases removed from V and 0 bases from J, the gap between germline ends came to 3 bases. CDR3 bases: TGTGCCAGTAGTATAGAGGGCTCCTACAATGAGCAGTTCTTC. Protein: CASSIEGSYNEQFF.

J is TRBJ1-1 and V is TRBV6-5; 11 bases are a match to TRBD1. The CDR3 length is 15 residues. V dropped 7 bases and J dropped 4; count of bases not matched to a gene: 8. From germline, CDR1 is MNHEY and CDR2 SVGAGI. The CDR3 loop reads CASKLYGTGGTEAFF. CDR3 bases: TGTGCCAGCAAACTATACGGGACAGGGGGCACTGAAGCTTTCTTT.

On this clone itself: The sample holds other DNA sequences that translate to the same CDR3. The genes are TRBV6-1 and TRBJ1-1; D is perhaps TRBD1 (6 bases). V was shortened by 1 base and J by 4 bases, with 10 bases between the two germline ends. There are 14 residues in the CDR3. Germline V CDR1 and CDR2: MNHNS, SASEGT. CDR3 nucleotides: TGTGCCAGCAGTGAAGGGGGGCTGGGCACTGAAGCTTTCTTT. It codes for CASSEGGLGTEAFF.

The gene calls are TRBV19 and TRBJ1-3; unclear D gene. Trimming took 0 bases from V and 1 from J, leaving 4 bases between them. The CDR3 loop spans 14 amino acids. In germline, CDR1 is LNHDA, CDR2 SQIVND (reference sequence). The CDR3 sequence: CASSIEISGNTIYF. CDR3 nucleotide sequence: TGTGCCAGTAGTATAGAGATTTCTGGAAACACCATATATTTT.

V is TRBV6-5 and J is TRBJ1-2; perhaps TRBD1 as D (6 bases). The V gene's germline CDR1 is MNHEY and CDR2 SVGAGI. The V end lost 8 bases, the J end lost 4 bases, and 20 bases lay between the germline ends. The CDR3 totals 15 residues. For the CDR3, the DNA is TGTGCCAGCGGACGCGGGGGGCAGGCCTTCTATGGCTACACCTTC. Translation: CASGRGGQAFYGYTF.

In regard to this clone: The junction departs from germline at one end; a sequencing error may be responsible. The chain recombines TRBV7-7 with TRBJ2-1; 12 bases map to TRBD2. The CDR3 runs 16 residues. Germline V gene sequence: CDR1 SSHAT, CDR2 FNYEAQ (reference sequence). The CDR3 DNA is TGTGCTAGCAGCCCAGGACTAGCGGGAAAGTACAATGAGCAGTTCTTC. It translates to CASSPGLAGKYNEQFF.

V gene TRBV27 combines with J gene TRBJ2-7, with D unresolved. The CDR3 is made up of 15 amino acids. CDR1 is MNHEY and CDR2 is SMNVEV in the germline V gene (reference sequence). V dropped 2 bases and J dropped 5 bases, with 16 bases sitting between them. The CDR3 here is CASSLTGRNWDEQYF. The CDR3 DNA sequence: TGTGCCAGCAGTTTAACCGGCCGGAACTGGGACGAGCAGTACTTC.

V and J are TRBV6-1 and TRBJ1-2; the D gene is possibly TRBD1 (6 bases). Trimming shortened V by 8 bases and J by 0 bases, and 13 bases separated the two germline ends. Germline V lookup: CDR1 MNHNS, CDR2 SASEGT. CDR3 length: 14 amino acids. CDR3 nucleotide sequence: TGTGCCAGCGACATACAGGGAACTAACTATGGCTACACCTTC. Protein product: CASDIQGTNYGYTF.

This clone was detected once. The J gene is TRBJ2-7, the V gene TRBV6-1; TRBD1 might be the D (5 bases). The CDR3 runs to 15 residues. The germline CDR1 and CDR2 sequences are MNHNS and SASEGT. Between the trimmed V and J ends, which lost 0 bases and 3 bases, there was a span of 12 bases. In nucleotides, the CDR3 is TGTGCCAGCAGTGAAGCTGGCGCAGGGAACTACGAGCAGTACTTC. Protein: CASSEAGAGNYEQYF.

The chain combines TRBV10-3 with TRBJ1-3, with TRBD1 identical over 9 bases. J lost 3 bases, V lost 6 bases, and 12 bases had no gene match. In germline, CDR1 is ENHRY, CDR2 SYGVKD. The CDR3 contains 17 residues. The CDR3, as DNA: TGTGCCATCAGCGAGGGCCCGACAGGGGGGAGTGGAAACACCATATATTTT. Translation gives CAISEGPTGGSGNTIYF.

The chain carries TRBV10-3 and TRBJ2-5; no clear D. The V gene's germline CDR1 is ENHRY and CDR2 SYGVKD. V was shortened by 0 bases and J by 1 base, with 6 bases between the two germline ends. The CDR3 loop spans 14 amino acids. For the CDR3, the DNA is TGTGCCATCAGTGAGTCCTCGGCCCAAGAGACCCAGTACTTC. It yields the protein CAISESSAQETQYF.